The 30 T cell receptor beta chains below were found in one sample sequenced in a study of cytomegalovirus exposure and HLA in healthy donors. The PCR was carried out with 60 Vbeta primers and 13 Jbeta primers. Clones were read by immunoSEQ multiplex PCR, and TCRdb kept only the in-frame ones, dropping some. The sample yields over 250,000 clones, 75% to 90% seen once. Material: PBMCs. The receptors come from a man aged 40-55 years in good health and CMV-seropositive.

The CDR3 loop is CASSFQKYGYTF. CDR3 DNA: TGTGCCAGTAGTTTTCAGAAATATGGCTACACCTTC. The chain joins TRBV19 to TRBJ1-2; D is ambiguous. Between the trimmed V and J ends, which lost 5 bases and 5 bases, there was a span of 9 bases. The V gene's germline CDR1 is LNHDA and CDR2 SQIVND (reference sequence). The CDR3 is 12 amino acids. Filled out from reference TRBV19 and TRBJ1-2, the complete variable domain reads DGGITQSPKYLFRKEGQNVTLSCEQNLNHDAMYWYRQDPGQGLRLIYYSQIVNDFQKGDIAEGYSVSREKKESFPLTVTSAQKNPTAFYLCASSFQKYGYTFGSGTRLTVV.

This clone was counted only a few times. The rearrangement links TRBV6-1 to TRBJ1-1; D not certain. The ends were cut back, 4 bases at V and 4 bases at J, with 7 bases in the middle. In germline, CDR1 is MNHNS, CDR2 SASEGT. The CDR3 is 12 amino acids. The chain's CDR3 is CASSVRGTEAFF. CDR3 DNA: TGTGCCAGCAGTGTTCGGGGCACTGAAGCTTTCTTT.

This clone occurred once. The rearrangement links TRBV28 to TRBJ2-7; 7 nucleotides align to TRBD1. Losses at the gene ends were 8 bases for V and 0 bases for J; bases not matched to a gene: 7. The CDR3 runs 14 residues. Germline CDR1 MDHEN, CDR2 SYDVKM. This CDR3 is CASQRTGSSYEQYF. The DNA for the CDR3 is TGTGCCAGCCAAAGGACAGGTTCCTCCTACGAGCAGTACTTC.

The chain has TRBV27 and TRBJ2-1; 7 positions match TRBD2. CDR3 length: 15 amino acids. Germline V gene sequence: CDR1 MNHEY, CDR2 SMNVEV (reference sequence). With V trimmed by 8 bases and J by 7 bases, 14 bases remained unmatched. The CDR3 DNA is TGTGCCAGCCAGAATATGGCGGGAGTGGAGAATGAGCAGTTCTTC. Translating gives CASQNMAGVENEQFF.

The chain uses TRBV30 and TRBJ1-4; D gene unclear. The CDR3 spans 13 residues. Trimming left V 3 bases short and J 5 bases short, with 10 bases between. The germline gives CDR1 GTSNPN, CDR2 SVGIG (reference sequence). This CDR3 is CAWRRVVNEKLFF. DNA for the CDR3: TGTGCCTGGAGGCGGGTGGTGAATGAAAAACTGTTTTTT.

There are a few counts of this clone. The rearrangement uses TRBV5-6 and TRBJ1-1; 7 nucleotides align to TRBD1. The CDR3 has 15 residues. V trimming: 3 bases; J trimming: 4 bases; junction bases outside the gene matches: 9. Germline V gives CDR1 SGHDT, CDR2 YYEEEE. CDR3 bases: TGTGCCAGCAGCTGGACCTCCCGGGACAGCACTGAAGCTTTCTTT. This translates into CASSWTSRDSTEAFF.

This clone has a handful of counts. This chain uses TRBV29-1 with TRBJ2-5; D ambiguous. Germline-derived CDR1 and CDR2 are SQVTM and ANQGSEA. Trimming removed 0 bases at V and 7 bases at J, with 15 bases between. The CDR3 is 14 amino acids. As DNA, the CDR3 is TGCAGCGTTGAAGATCGAGGTGGTTTTCGGACCCAGTACTTC. Translating it yields CSVEDRGGFRTQYF.

The V and J genes are TRBV10-2 and TRBJ2-1; TRBD1 matches 7 bases. J was trimmed by 4 bases and V by 5 bases; bases with no gene match: 8. CDR1 WSHSY and CDR2 SAAADI come from the germline V gene. There are 15 residues in the CDR3. The CDR3 protein is CASSPGTENYNEQFF. The CDR3 DNA reads TGCGCCAGCAGTCCCGGGACAGAGAATTACAATGAGCAGTTCTTC.

The chain carries TRBV27 and TRBJ2-1; tentatively, D is TRBD2 (6 bases). This CDR3 region has 11 residues. V lost 6 bases, J lost 13 bases, and 13 bases lay in between. Germline-derived CDR1 and CDR2 are MNHEY and SMNVEV (reference sequence). CDR3 sequence: CASSLGLGQFF. The CDR3, as DNA: TGTGCCAGCAGCCTGGGACTGGGACAGTTCTTC.

The chain has TRBV28 and TRBJ1-2; TRBD1 agrees at 7 bases. CDR1 MDHEN and CDR2 SYDVKM come from the germline V gene. This CDR3 contains 15 residues. J gave up 1 base and V 6 bases, and 8 bases lay outside the gene matches. CDR3 residues: CASRHTGARNYGYTF. The CDR3 DNA sequence: TGTGCCAGCAGGCACACAGGGGCCCGTAACTATGGCTACACCTTC.

This clone was detected once. The J gene is TRBJ2-1, the V gene TRBV5-4; 14 bases are shared with TRBD2. The CDR3 has 13 amino acids. The V gene's germline CDR1 is SGHNT and CDR2 YYREEE (reference sequence). With V trimmed by 9 bases and J by 8 bases, 4 bases remained unmatched. CDR3 residues: CAMGLAGVHEQFF. Written as DNA, the CDR3 is TGTGCCATGGGACTAGCGGGAGTCCATGAGCAGTTCTTC.

The chain couples TRBV5-1 to TRBJ1-1; D gene unclear. The CDR3 covers 13 residues. Germline CDR1 reads SGHRS; CDR2 reads YFSETQ. Trimming pared 3 bases from V and 0 bases from J, leaving 6 bases between. CDR3 nucleotide sequence: TGCGCCAGCAGCTCAGGCATGAACACTGAAGCTTTCTTT. Translating gives CASSSGMNTEAFF.

The rearrangement uses TRBV2 and TRBJ2-1, with 8 bases fitting TRBD2. Germline CDR1 is SNHLY and CDR2 is FYNNEI. This CDR3 contains 15 residues. V was clipped by 6 bases and J by 3 bases; unmatched bases: 7. CDR3: CASRTGTSNYNEQFF. For the CDR3, the DNA is TGTGCCAGCAGAACCGGGACTAGTAACTACAATGAGCAGTTCTTC.

The rearrangement uses TRBV7-8 and TRBJ2-1, with D possibly TRBD2 on 6 matching bases. CDR3 length equals 15 residues. Trimming removed 3 bases from V and 3 bases from J, with 12 bases in between. Germline values: CDR1 SGHVS, CDR2 FQNEAQ. The chain's CDR3 is CASSFLAGHYNEQFF. CDR3 nucleotide sequence: TGTGCCAGCAGCTTTCTGGCGGGGCACTACAATGAGCAGTTCTTC.

This clone was found once. The J gene is TRBJ1-3, the V gene TRBV4-1, with 7 nucleotides matching TRBD1. Germline lookup yields CDR1 MGHRA and CDR2 YSYEKL. The junction had 6 bases not matched to a gene; V was cut back by 0 bases and J by 1 base. This CDR3 has 17 residues. DNA for the CDR3: TGCGCCAGCAGCCAAGACCCCGCCAGGGGGTCTGGAAACACCATATATTTT. Translated, it gives CASSQDPARGSGNTIYF.

This clone has a handful of counts. The chain uses TRBV2 and TRBJ2-7; D is ambiguous. Trimming took 5 bases from V and 2 from J, leaving 10 bases between them. The germline V gene has CDR1 SNHLY and CDR2 FYNNEI. This CDR3 has 13 residues. As DNA, the CDR3 is TGTGCCAGCAGTTCACACAGCACCTACGAGCAGTACTTC. Its translation is CASSSHSTYEQYF. Full variable domain (outside the CDR3, taken from reference TRBV2 and TRBJ2-7): EPEVTQTPSHQVTQMGQEVILRCVPISNHLYFYWYRQILGQKVEFLVSFYNNEISEKSEIFDDQFSVERPDGSNFTLKIRSTKLEDSAMYFCASSSHSTYEQYFGPGTRLTVT.

J is TRBJ1-4 and V is TRBV29-1; no reliable D call. From germline, CDR1 is SQVTM and CDR2 ANQGSEA. The ends were cut back, 2 bases at V and 7 bases at J, with 5 bases in the middle. This CDR3 region has 11 residues. The CDR3 DNA is TGCAGCGTTGAACGGGGTGAAAAACTGTTTTTT. Translation: CSVERGEKLFF.

The chain is built from TRBV4-3 and TRBJ2-7, with 9 bases aligning to TRBD1. The trim removed 0 bases at V and 5 bases at J, leaving 5 bases unmatched. From germline, CDR1 is LGHNA and CDR2 YSLEER. The CDR3 has 15 amino acids. As DNA, the CDR3 is TGCGCCAGCAGCCAAGATGAGGACAGGGGTAACGAGCAGTACTTC. Its translation is CASSQDEDRGNEQYF.

This sequence joins TRBV6-6 and TRBJ2-6; 7 bases map to TRBD1. Trimming at V came to 7 bases and at J to 4 bases, leaving 7 bases not matched to a gene. This CDR3 comprises 15 residues. Germline V gene lookup returns CDR1 MNHNY and CDR2 SVGAGI (reference sequence). For the CDR3, the DNA is TGTGCCAGCACCTACAGGGGATCCGGGGCCAACGTCCTGACTTTC. Its translation: CASTYRGSGANVLTF.

This chain connects TRBV19 to TRBJ2-5; 13 bases fit TRBD2. The CDR3 totals 15 residues. V lost 7 bases and J lost 4; bases outside the gene matches: 6. Germline CDR1 is LNHDA and CDR2 is SQIVND (reference sequence). CDR3 sequence reads: CASTLAGGLLETQYF. The CDR3 DNA reads TGTGCCAGTACACTAGCGGGAGGGCTTTTAGAGACCCAGTACTTC. The variable domain in full, completed from reference TRBV19 and TRBJ2-5, reads DGGITQSPKYLFRKEGQNVTLSCEQNLNHDAMYWYRQDPGQGLRLIYYSQIVNDFQKGDIAEGYSVSREKKESFPLTVTSAQKNPTAFYLCASTLAGGLLETQYFGPGTRLLVL.

This clone occurred a few times. The chain joins TRBV27 to TRBJ2-7, with 7 bases lining up with TRBD1. With V trimmed by 3 bases and J by 7 bases, 6 bases remained unmatched. This CDR3 region has 13 residues. Germline V lookup: CDR1 MNHEY, CDR2 SMNVEV (reference sequence). The CDR3 reads CASSLYRGGEQYF. CDR3 DNA sequence: TGTGCCAGCAGTTTGTACAGGGGCGGGGAGCAGTACTTC.

This clone is a singleton in its sample. The chain combines TRBV19 with TRBJ2-7; 11 bases are shared with TRBD2. V gave up 4 bases and J gave up 6 bases; unmatched junction bases: 11. CDR1 LNHDA and CDR2 SQIVND come from the germline V gene (reference sequence). This CDR3 comprises 16 residues. In DNA form, the CDR3 reads TGTGCCAGTAGTACCCCCGGCGGGACTAGCGGTCCCGAGCAGTACTTC. Its translation is CASSTPGGTSGPEQYF.

The chain joins TRBV5-4 to TRBJ2-1; the match to TRBD2 covers 12 bases. The V segment lost 3 bases and the J segment 4 bases; nucleotides outside the gene matches: 8. Per germline, CDR1 SGHNT and CDR2 YYREEE (reference sequence). The CDR3 is 17 amino acids. The CDR3 reads CASSSRRGLAGYNEQFF. The CDR3, as DNA: TGTGCCAGCAGCTCGCGGCGAGGACTAGCGGGATACAATGAGCAGTTCTTC.

The genes are TRBV29-1 and TRBJ2-3; TRBD2 might be the D (5 bases). Germline V gives CDR1 SQVTM, CDR2 ANQGSEA. Trimming left V 6 bases short and J 0 bases short, with 16 bases between. CDR3 length: 15 amino acids. The DNA of the CDR3 is TGCAGCGTGGCCTCATGGCGGGCTAGCACAGATACGCAGTATTTT. This translates into CSVASWRASTDTQYF.

The chain carries TRBV6-5 and TRBJ2-1, with 7 nucleotides matching TRBD2. The germline gives CDR1 MNHEY, CDR2 SVGAGI. The V and J ends lost 5 bases and 3 bases, in that order; junction bases with no gene match: 7. This CDR3 region has 15 residues. CDR3 in amino acids: CASSPPGRIYNEQFF. CDR3 sequence (DNA): TGTGCCAGCAGTCCACCCGGGAGGATCTACAATGAGCAGTTCTTC.

This clone was recorded a few times. The chain uses TRBV10-3 and TRBJ1-2, with unresolved D. This CDR3 region has 13 residues. CDR1 is ENHRY, CDR2 SYGVKD, per germline. V gave up 7 bases and J gave up 0 bases, with 9 bases separating them. The CDR3, as DNA: TGTGCCATCAAGGCCAGGACTAACTATGGCTACACCTTC. Residues: CAIKARTNYGYTF.

This chain joins TRBV6-4 and TRBJ2-3; 11 bases agree with TRBD2. The junction had 7 bases not matched to a gene; V was cut back by 6 bases and J by 2 bases. The germline V gene encodes CDR1 MRHNA and CDR2 SNTAGT. The CDR3 has 16 amino acids. In DNA, the CDR3 is TGTGCCAGCAGCAGGACTAGCGGGTTCCTCACAGATACGCAGTATTTT. This gives the protein CASSRTSGFLTDTQYF.

In the case of this clone: One junction end disagrees with the germline gene, perhaps due to a read error. The gene calls are TRBV7-7 and TRBJ2-5, with 11 positions matching TRBD1. The CDR3 sequence is 17 residues long. CDR1 is SSHAT, CDR2 FNYEAQ, per germline (reference sequence). CDR3 amino acids: CASSPLGTGGFGETQYF. As DNA, the CDR3 is TGTGCTAGCAGCCCCTTAGGGACAGGGGGTTTCGGGGAGACCCAGTACTTC.

The chain links TRBV2 to TRBJ1-1; TRBD1 might be the D (6 bases). Trimming removed 6 bases at V and 4 bases at J, with 15 bases between. Germline loops: CDR1 SNHLY, CDR2 FYNNEI. This CDR3 comprises 14 residues. CDR3 sequence (DNA): TGTGCCAGCAGATCGGACAGCCCTATCACTGAAGCTTTCTTT. Residues: CASRSDSPITEAFF. Together with reference TRBV2 and TRBJ1-1, the CDR3 gives the full variable domain: EPEVTQTPSHQVTQMGQEVILRCVPISNHLYFYWYRQILGQKVEFLVSFYNNEISEKSEIFDDQFSVERPDGSNFTLKIRSTKLEDSAMYFCASRSDSPITEAFFGQGTRLTVV.

Written as DNA, the CDR3 is TGTGCCAGTAGTATAGTGGGGGCCACTGAAGCTTTCTTT. It translates to CASSIVGATEAFF. The V gene is TRBV19, the J gene TRBJ1-1; tentatively, D is TRBD1 (6 bases). This CDR3 is built from 13 residues. The V end lost 1 base, the J end lost 4 bases, and 7 bases lay between the germline ends. Germline CDR1 and CDR2: LNHDA and SQIVND (reference sequence). The full variable domain, completed using reference TRBV19 and TRBJ1-1, is DGGITQSPKYLFRKEGQNVTLSCEQNLNHDAMYWYRQDPGQGLRLIYYSQIVNDFQKGDIAEGYSVSREKKESFPLTVTSAQKNPTAFYLCASSIVGATEAFFGQGTRLTVV.